The rows below give T cell receptor beta chains drawn from one sample of a study of T cell responses to AZD1222 COVID-19 vaccine. Sequencing used immunoSEQ multiplex PCR; TCRdb keeps in-frame clones, though not all of them. The sample lists some 130,000 clones; less than 95% were seen once. The source material was peripheral blood, sampled on day 0 of AZD1222 vaccination. All receptors come from an adult in good health. The CDR3 runs from the conserved cysteine through the conserved F or W. D genes are given only for firm matches. Not all rows give a size; the values are once, few, many and, for expanded clones, a class.

d_gene,j_gene,abundance,v_gene,CDR3nt,CDR3aa
NA,TRBJ1-2,NA,TRBV25-1,TGTGCCAGCGGCGGAGGGTATGGCTACACCTTC,CASGGGYGYTF
NA,TRBJ2-3,NA,TRBV4-3,TGCGCCAGCAGCCCCAGCGGGCCCACAGATACGCAGTATTTT,CASSPSGPTDTQYF
NA,TRBJ2-7,NA,TRBV6-6,TGTGCCAGCAGTCCGGGGACGTTTAACGAGCAGTACTTC,CASSPGTFNEQYF
NA,TRBJ1-2,NA,TRBV10-3,TGTGCCATCAGTGGAGACCTTAACTATGGCTACACCTTC,CAISGDLNYGYTF
TRBD1,TRBJ1-5,NA,TRBV28,TGTGCCACCCTACCGACAGGGGCGCCGAGCAATCAGCCCCAGCATTTT,CATLPTGAPSNQPQHF
NA,TRBJ2-1,NA,TRBV2,TGTGCCAGCAATCCCTTTTCAGAGGGACCCTACAATGAGCAGTTCTTC,CASNPFSEGPYNEQFF
TRBD2,TRBJ2-2,NA,TRBV19,TGTGCCAGTAGGTTAGCGGGGGGGCCACTTACCGGGGAGCTGTTTTTT,CASRLAGGPLTGELFF
NA,TRBJ2-5,NA,TRBV27,TGTGCCAGCCAGTACCAAGAGACCCAGTACTTC,CASQYQETQYF
TRBD1,TRBJ2-3,NA,TRBV19,TGTGCCACCGCAGGGACAGGGACGACAGATACGCAGTATTTT,CATAGTGTTDTQYF
TRBD2,TRBJ2-1,NA,TRBV7-3,TGTGCCAGCAGCTTAAGTCCGGGGGGGTACAATGAGCAGTTCTTC,CASSLSPGGYNEQFF
NA,TRBJ1-3,NA,TRBV18,TGTGCCAGCTCACCACCCGGCTCTCGGAACACCATATATTTT,CASSPPGSRNTIYF
NA,TRBJ1-2,few,TRBV7-9,TGTGCCATCCCATCGGGGGATACTTGGAGGGCTAACTATGGCTACACCTTC,CAIPSGDTWRANYGYTF
NA,TRBJ2-4,NA,TRBV6-5,TGTGCCAGCAGTTACAGGACAGTCGCCAAAAACATTCAGTACTTC,CASSYRTVAKNIQYF
TRBD1,TRBJ2-1,NA,TRBV2,TGTGCCAGCAGAGTCACCGGGACAGTAGGTAATGAGCAGTTCTTC,CASRVTGTVGNEQFF
TRBD1,TRBJ1-4,NA,TRBV28,TGTGCCAGCAGACCTCCGGGACAGGGGCCTGAAAAACTGTTTTTT,CASRPPGQGPEKLFF
TRBD1,TRBJ2-5,NA,TRBV2,TGTGCCAGCACCAGACAGGGGGCTCAAGAGACCCAGTACTTC,CASTRQGAQETQYF
NA,TRBJ1-2,NA,TRBV10-3,TGTGCCATCAGTGAGTCTCGCTCCGCGGTTGGAGGCTACACCTTC,CAISESRSAVGGYTF
NA,TRBJ2-2,NA,TRBV19,TGTGCCACCAGGAAGGACAGCCTCACCGGGGAGCTGTTTTTT,CATRKDSLTGELFF
TRBD1,TRBJ1-6,NA,TRBV6-2/TRBV6-3,TGTGCCAGCAGTGCTACGGACAGGGGACTTTCCCTCCACTTT,CASSATDRGLSLHF
NA,TRBJ2-7,NA,TRBV18,TGTGCCAGCTCGCTCGGGGCAGGGTTGTTGTACGAGCAGTACTTC,CASSLGAGLLYEQYF
TRBD2,TRBJ2-1,NA,TRBV5-1,TGCGCCAGCAGCTTGGGCCTAGCGGGGGTCGATGAGCAGTTCTTC,CASSLGLAGVDEQFF
TRBD1,TRBJ1-5,NA,TRBV19,TGTGCCAGTAGCCTCGGGACAGCTTTGAATCAGCCCCAGCATTTT,CASSLGTALNQPQHF
NA,TRBJ1-6,NA,TRBV7-9,TGTGCCAGCAGCTTAGCGCTGGGGGGGACTTATAATTCACCCCTCCACTTT,CASSLALGGTYNSPLHF
NA,TRBJ2-6,NA,TRBV28,TGTGCCAGCAAACACTCTGGGGCCAACGTCCTGACTTTC,CASKHSGANVLTF
TRBD1,TRBJ1-2,NA,TRBV6-2/TRBV6-3,TGTGCCAGCAGTTACTCGGGCAGGGGGCGCAGGCTCTATGGCTACACCTTC,CASSYSGRGRRLYGYTF